This T cell receptor (beta chain) was captured in a study of T cell repertoires and HLA-DP antigens. As for the study in general: Donors were two male and one female, aged 18-to-29 to 60-to-69.

Libraries were prepared by immunoSEQ multiplex PCR; TCRdb keeps only in-frame clonotypes and omits some of them. The sample has 90,000 to 130,000 clones, roughly 92% seen once. This CDR3 is built from 14 residues. With 4 bases clipped from V and 6 bases from J, the junction kept 8 bases outside the gene matches. Germline CDR1 is SGHRS and CDR2 is YFSETQ. For this clone: Its cognate antigen is unknown.

The rearrangement uses TRBV5-1 and TRBJ2-3, with 7 bases matching TRBD1. What was sequenced was CD4+ T cells from PBMCs. The receptor was derived from a woman between 18 and 30 years old in good health and CMV-seronegative. As DNA, the CDR3 is TGCGCCAGCAGCATCACAGGGGCCGGGGATACGCAGTATTTT. Protein: CASSITGAGDTQYF.